The 17 T cell receptor beta chains listed next were all sequenced from one sample in a study of Ad26.COV2.S vaccination and SARS-CoV-2 variants. Described treatment: 15 to 20 received Ad26.COV2.S at low or high dose, single or two shots; five or six received placebo; per-sample allocation not given. Collection of samples fell on day 63 after the first vaccine or placebo injection. Data came from immunoSEQ multiplex PCR; TCRdb stores just in-frame clones and leaves some out. The data show 380,000 or so clones, with 80% to 90% seen just once and about 7.4% held by the top ten. Sequenced here: peripheral blood, sampled in a trial of Ad26.COV2.S vaccine versus placebo. Receptor source: a person between 18 and 60 years old who received the Ad26.COV2.S COVID-19 vaccine or a placebo.

The V call is TRBV7-2, the J call TRBJ2-7; 8 bases are shared with TRBD2. This CDR3 comprises 16 residues. Germline assignment: CDR1 SGHTA and CDR2 FQGNSA. V dropped 5 bases and J dropped 3; count of bases not matched to a gene: 12. The CDR3 DNA is TGTGCCAGCAGCCCTGTAATAGCGGGGCTAGGCTACGAGCAGTACTTC. Its protein is CASSPVIAGLGYEQYF.

The chain employs TRBV9 and TRBJ1-1; maybe TRBD1 (5 bases). The CDR3 sequence is 16 residues long. Between the trimmed V and J ends, which lost 2 bases and 0 bases, there was a span of 14 bases. Germline CDR1 is SGDLS and CDR2 is YYNGEE. Here the CDR3 reads CASSVLPGHLNTEAFF. CDR3 DNA: TGTGCCAGCAGCGTGTTACCAGGACACCTGAACACTGAAGCTTTCTTT. The whole variable domain, remainder taken from reference TRBV9 and TRBJ1-1, is DSGVTQTPKHLITATGQRVTLRCSPRSGDLSVYWYQQSLDQGLQFLIQYYNGEERAKGNILERFSAQQFPDLHSELNLSSLELGDSALYFCASSVLPGHLNTEAFFGQGTRLTVV.

This clone has a single count. The chain has TRBV5-1 and TRBJ2-5, with D maybe TRBD1 (5 bases). The ends were cut back, 0 bases at V and 2 bases at J, with 8 bases in the middle. This CDR3 region has 14 residues. Germline CDR1 is SGHRS and CDR2 is YFSETQ. CDR3 DNA sequence: TGCGCCAGCAGCTTGGCAGGACAACAAGAGACCCAGTACTTC. Its protein product is CASSLAGQQETQYF.

V usage is TRBV7-2 and J usage is TRBJ2-7; 7 bases are shared with TRBD2. The length of the CDR3 is 14 residues. V dropped 1 base and J dropped 2; count of bases not matched to a gene: 2. Germline loops: CDR1 SGHTA, CDR2 FQGNSA. CDR3 in DNA: TGTGCCAGCAGCTTAGGGCTAGCGGCCTACGAGCAGTACTTC. Its translation is CASSLGLAAYEQYF.

V and J are TRBV4-3 and TRBJ1-6, with a tentative D call TRBD1 (6 bases). V lost 4 bases and J lost 2, with 18 bases in between. The CDR3 extends over 18 amino acids. Germline V gene sequence: CDR1 LGHNA, CDR2 YSLEER. The DNA of the CDR3 is TGCGCCAGCAGCCGAAACCTATTACAGGGAACCTATAATTCACCCCTCCACTTT. Amino acid sequence: CASSRNLLQGTYNSPLHF.

The chain carries TRBV20-1 and TRBJ2-1; unclear D gene. V lost 7 bases to trimming and J lost 6 bases, with 10 bases between them. This CDR3 has 11 residues. The germline CDR1 and CDR2 sequences are DFQATT and SNEGSKA (reference sequence). Written as DNA, the CDR3 is TGCAGTGAAGGGTTGGGCAATGAGCAGTTCTTC. This gives the protein CSEGLGNEQFF.

The chain is built from TRBV19 and TRBJ2-7; 13 bases are shared with TRBD2. The trim removed 3 bases at V and 5 bases at J, leaving 4 bases unmatched. The CDR3 is made up of 15 amino acids. The V gene's germline CDR1 is LNHDA and CDR2 SQIVND (reference sequence). The CDR3 DNA follows: TGTGCCAGTAGTATGGGGACTAGCGGGGTCAACGAGCAGTACTTC. The encoded protein is CASSMGTSGVNEQYF.

The genes are TRBV9 and TRBJ2-2, with no clear D. The CDR3 has 16 residues. V was trimmed by 2 bases and J by 2 bases, leaving 13 bases between them. Germline lookup yields CDR1 SGDLS and CDR2 YYNGEE. CDR3 sequence reads: CASSVLAAVNTGELFF. In DNA, the CDR3 is TGTGCCAGCAGCGTCCTCGCGGCGGTAAACACCGGGGAGCTGTTTTTT. The whole variable domain, filled in from reference TRBV9 and TRBJ2-2, reads DSGVTQTPKHLITATGQRVTLRCSPRSGDLSVYWYQQSLDQGLQFLIQYYNGEERAKGNILERFSAQQFPDLHSELNLSSLELGDSALYFCASSVLAAVNTGELFFGEGSRLTVL.

This clone was seen once. J is TRBJ2-1 and V is TRBV7-6; 10 bases fit TRBD2. V trimming: 1 base; J trimming: 2 bases; junction bases outside the gene matches: 11. Germline V gene data show CDR1 as SGHVS and CDR2 as FNYEAQ. The CDR3 covers 19 residues. Written as DNA, the CDR3 is TGTGCCAGCAGCTTAGTGCCCGGGCTAGCGGGAGACCCCTACAATGAGCAGTTCTTC. Translated: CASSLVPGLAGDPYNEQFF.

This rearrangement joins TRBV6-2 or TRBV6-3 to TRBJ2-5; 8 bases agree with TRBD1. Germline CDR1 MNHEY, CDR2 SVGEGT. The V and J ends lost 6 bases and 6 bases, in that order; junction bases with no gene match: 12. The CDR3 extends over 15 amino acids. Here the CDR3 DNA reads TGTGCCAGCAGCCAAGACAACAGGGGGAGGAAGACCCAGTACTTC. This sequence encodes CASSQDNRGRKTQYF.

In this sample, this clone turned up a few times. The CDR3 sequence: CASGTRQWINTGELFF. The DNA for the CDR3 is TGTGCTAGTGGTACCCGACAGTGGATTAACACCGGGGAGCTGTTTTTT. V usage is TRBV12-5 and J usage is TRBJ2-2; D perhaps matches TRBD1 (5 bases). Looked up from germline, CDR1 is LGHNT and CDR2 is FRNRAP. This CDR3 comprises 16 residues. Deletions cut 5 bases from V and 2 bases from J, with 15 bases between.

The chain joins TRBV4-3 to TRBJ1-6; no definite D call. Germline V gives CDR1 LGHNA, CDR2 YSLEER. V was shortened by 1 base and J by 0 bases, with 7 bases between the two germline ends. The CDR3 is 16 residues long. This CDR3 reads CASSQVRGSYNSPLHF. CDR3 DNA sequence: TGCGCCAGCAGCCAAGTGCGGGGCTCCTATAATTCACCCCTCCACTTT.

This chain connects TRBV4-1 to TRBJ1-4, with TRBD1 matching over 8 bases. Germline V gene lookup returns CDR1 MGHRA and CDR2 YSYEKL. The CDR3 contains 16 residues. V lost 4 bases, J lost 10 bases, and 14 bases stayed unmatched. CDR3 coding DNA: TGCGCCAGCAGCCCGGATCCCACAGGGGGACGGGGAAAACTGTTTTTT. The encoded protein is CASSPDPTGGRGKLFF.

The V gene is TRBV9, the J gene TRBJ1-2, with no clear D. Germline lookup yields CDR1 SGDLS and CDR2 YYNGEE. Between the trimmed V and J ends, which lost 7 bases and 7 bases, there was a span of 17 bases. This CDR3 is built from 13 residues. This CDR3 reads CASGLLGKSGYTF. The CDR3, as DNA: TGTGCCAGCGGGCTCTTGGGGAAAAGTGGCTACACCTTC. Full variable domain (rest looked up from reference TRBV9 and TRBJ1-2): DSGVTQTPKHLITATGQRVTLRCSPRSGDLSVYWYQQSLDQGLQFLIQYYNGEERAKGNILERFSAQQFPDLHSELNLSSLELGDSALYFCASGLLGKSGYTFGSGTRLTVV.

This chain joins TRBV29-1 and TRBJ1-1; the D is unclear. CDR3 length: 13 residues. Germline loops: CDR1 SQVTM, CDR2 ANQGSEA. With 4 bases removed from V and 1 base from J, the gap between germline ends came to 10 bases. In nucleotides, the CDR3 is TGCAGCGTTGTCCGGCACCAGAACACTGAAGCTTTCTTT. Protein sequence: CSVVRHQNTEAFF.

The J gene is TRBJ1-6, the V gene TRBV14; D not resolved. The V end lost 6 bases, the J end lost 5 bases, and 17 bases lay between the germline ends. Germline-derived CDR1 and CDR2 are SGHDN and FVKESK. This CDR3 is built from 16 residues. CDR3 nucleotides: TGTGCCAGCAGGCCCGAAAGGGTCTTCCATAATTCACCCCTCCACTTT. It translates to CASRPERVFHNSPLHF.

The chain recombines TRBV24-1 with TRBJ2-3, with TRBD2 as a possible D gene (6 bases). Trimming pared 0 bases from V and 4 bases from J, leaving 10 bases between. The CDR3 has 15 residues. CDR1 and CDR2 from the germline V gene are KGHDR and SFDVKD. The CDR3, as DNA: TGTGCCACCAGTGATTTGGGAGGGAGGCCAGATACGCAGTATTTT. The encoded protein is CATSDLGGRPDTQYF.